Below, 29 T cell receptor beta chains from the same sample are listed, as sequenced in a study of post-analysis software for immune sequencing data. Broader study findings: Relative to controls, patients had a few TRBV segments at higher frequency, with TRBV5-6, TRBV5-1 and TRBV20-1 among these.

The authors incorporated unique molecular identifiers into the TCR beta cDNA libraries. TCRdb processed the PCR reads anew with MiXCR; each CDR3 protein has one entry. The table lists fewer than 850,000 distinct CDR3 sequences, about 43% of them singletons. These receptors lack a known antigen. Sequenced sample: blood. The source is a girl aged 10 to 17 with multiple sclerosis.

V and J are TRBV11-2 and TRBJ2-3; TRBD2 agrees at 7 bases. The germline V gene encodes CDR1 SGHAT and CDR2 FQNNGV. There are 15 residues in the CDR3. V shed 5 bases, J shed 7 bases, and the junction held 12 bases outside the gene matches. CDR3 in amino acids: CASSQSDWRGNTQYF. The CDR3 DNA sequence: TGTGCCAGCAGCCAATCCGACTGGCGGGGGAATACGCAGTATTTT. Combining the CDR3 with reference TRBV11-2 and TRBJ2-3 gives the whole variable domain EAGVAQSPRYKIIEKRQSVAFWCNPISGHATLYWYQQILGQGPKLLIQFQNNGVVDDSQLPKDRFSAERLKGVDSTLKIQPAKLEDSAVYLCASSQSDWRGNTQYFGPGTRLTVL.

The V call is TRBV7-3, the J call TRBJ1-1; D not resolved. Germline CDR1 SGHTA, CDR2 FQGTGA. Trimming took off 5 bases at V and 6 bases at J, with 19 bases between the two ends. CDR3 length: 15 amino acids. The CDR3 spells CASSRLAGTRSEAFF. The DNA of the CDR3 is TGTGCCAGCAGCCGTTTGGCAGGAACAAGGTCTGAAGCTTTCTTT.

The table lists this clonotype with a few counts. This rearrangement joins TRBV7-2 to TRBJ1-2, with unresolved D. V lost 5 bases and J 2 bases, leaving 12 bases between the germline ends. Per the germline V gene, CDR1 is SGHTA and CDR2 is FQGNSA. This CDR3 is 14 amino acids long. CDR3: CASSPLGRNYGYTF. The CDR3 DNA follows: TGTGCCAGCAGCCCTCTAGGACGGAACTATGGCTACACCTTC.

The chain uses TRBV12-3 or TRBV12-4 and TRBJ2-1, with TRBD2 matching 10 bases. This CDR3 is 15 amino acids long. V shed 7 bases and J 7 bases; nucleotides not matched to a gene: 10. CDR3 bases: TGTGCCAGCAATCCCGCGCTAGCGGGAGTTAATGAGCAGTTCTTC. Translating it yields CASNPALAGVNEQFF.

This clonotype turned up a few times. CDR3 residues: CASSHRTGGYGYTF. The CDR3, as DNA: TGTGCCAGCAGCCACCGGACAGGGGGGTATGGCTACACCTTC. The chain is built from TRBV6-5 and TRBJ1-2; TRBD1 aligns across 10 bases. The junction had 6 bases not matched to a gene; V was cut back by 6 bases and J by 5 bases. CDR1 MNHEY and CDR2 SVGAGI come from the germline V gene. CDR3 length equals 14 residues.

This clonotype was found a few times. The CDR3 nucleotides are TGTGCCAGCAGCTTAACGGACAGGGACTACAATGAGCAGTTCTTC. Translated: CASSLTDRDYNEQFF. The chain recombines TRBV7-3 with TRBJ2-1; 8 bases line up with TRBD1. The CDR3 is made up of 15 amino acids. J lost 3 bases, V lost 0 bases, and 1 base had no gene match. Per the germline V gene, CDR1 is SGHTA and CDR2 is FQGTGA.

This clonotype was seen a handful of times. The J gene is TRBJ2-7, the V gene TRBV10-3; 8 bases match TRBD2. The V segment lost 5 bases and the J segment 5 bases; nucleotides outside the gene matches: 11. Looked up from germline, CDR1 is ENHRY and CDR2 is SYGVKD. The CDR3 has 15 amino acids. The CDR3 region has the DNA TGTGCCATCAGTCGAGAAGCGGGGGCGGGGAACGAGCAGTACTTC. Residues: CAISREAGAGNEQYF.

This clonotype was counted only a few times. As DNA, the CDR3 is TGTGCCAGCAGCCAAGAGGGGTCTGGGACTAGCGGTACCTACGAGCAGTACTTC. Its protein product is CASSQEGSGTSGTYEQYF. The rearrangement joins TRBV4-2 to TRBJ2-7, with 11 bases matching TRBD2. The CDR3 contains 18 residues. V dropped 0 bases and J dropped 2; count of bases not matched to a gene: 9. CDR1 LGHNA and CDR2 YNFKEQ come from the germline V gene.

J is TRBJ2-3 and V is TRBV15, with 7 nucleotides matching TRBD1. The CDR3 is 15 amino acids. V lost 5 bases and J lost 6; bases outside the gene matches: 11. CDR1 LNHNV and CDR2 YYDKDF come from the germline V gene (reference sequence). The CDR3: CATSGGTASEDTQYF. DNA for the CDR3: TGTGCCACCAGCGGTGGGACAGCCTCGGAGGATACGCAGTATTTT.

This clonotype was seen a handful of times. This rearrangement joins TRBV6-1 to TRBJ2-7; 9 bases align to TRBD2. Germline V gene data show CDR1 as MNHNS and CDR2 as SASEGT. The V and J ends lost 0 bases and 0 bases, in that order; junction bases with no gene match: 9. CDR3 length: 18 residues. The CDR3 nucleotides are TGTGCCAGCAGTGAAGCGCTTCTTGGCGGGAGGGACTCCTACGAGCAGTACTTC. It yields the protein CASSEALLGGRDSYEQYF.

To note about this clonotype: At one boundary the junction diverges from the germline segment, which might be a read error. The genes are TRBV7-3 and TRBJ2-1, with 12 positions matching TRBD2. This CDR3 is built from 18 residues. Per germline, CDR1 SGHTA and CDR2 FQGTGA. CDR3 loop: CAGSSTPRTSGIWNEQFF. The CDR3 DNA sequence: TGTGCCGGCAGCTCTACACCTAGGACTAGCGGGATATGGAATGAGCAGTTCTTC.

The gene calls are TRBV6-5 and TRBJ2-5, with D perhaps matching TRBD1 (5 bases). CDR1 and CDR2 (germline): MNHEY, SVGAGI. V lost 2 bases and J 0 bases, leaving 16 bases between the germline ends. CDR3 length: 17 residues. CDR3 sequence reads: CASSYSRGLDNQETQYF. CDR3 nucleotide sequence: TGTGCCAGCAGTTACAGTAGGGGCCTAGATAACCAAGAGACCCAGTACTTC.

The V gene is TRBV7-9, the J gene TRBJ2-3; 8 bases are shared with TRBD2. CDR1 is SEHNR, CDR2 FQNEAQ, per germline (reference sequence). The ends lost 5 bases at V and 4 bases at J; junction bases unmatched: 11. The CDR3 has 16 amino acids. CDR3: CASSPGLAGPADTQYF. The CDR3 nucleotides read TGTGCCAGCAGCCCCGGACTAGCCGGGCCCGCAGATACGCAGTATTTT.

This clonotype was recorded only once. This chain connects TRBV10-3 to TRBJ2-7; 15 positions match TRBD2. Losses at the gene ends were 3 bases for V and 4 bases for J; bases not matched to a gene: 10. CDR1 and CDR2 (germline): ENHRY, SYGVKD. This CDR3 contains 18 residues. The CDR3 is CAISERVPGLAGGYEQYF. CDR3 nucleotides: TGTGCCATCAGTGAAAGGGTCCCGGGACTAGCGGGAGGATACGAGCAGTACTTC.

CDR3 amino acids: CASSATGARNTEAFF. Written as DNA, the CDR3 is TGTGCCAGCAGCGCCACAGGGGCGCGGAACACTGAAGCTTTCTTT. This chain connects TRBV9 to TRBJ1-1, with 7 bases identical to TRBD1. The V gene end was trimmed by 3 bases and the J gene end by 1 base; junction bases not matched to a gene: 6. This CDR3 has 15 residues. Germline V gene data show CDR1 as SGDLS and CDR2 as YYNGEE.

This clonotype was counted between two and nine times. The CDR3, as DNA: TGTGCCAGCAGGCCCCACAGCGAGGGCTATGGCTACACCTTC. It translates to CASRPHSEGYGYTF. This chain links TRBV6-2 or TRBV6-3 with TRBJ1-2; D not resolved. Germline loops: CDR1 MNHEY, CDR2 SVGEGT. Between the trimmed V and J ends, which lost 6 bases and 4 bases, there was a span of 15 bases. This CDR3 is built from 14 residues.

The table lists this clonotype with a few counts. V gene TRBV15 combines with J gene TRBJ2-5; D is unresolved. The V end lost 0 bases, the J end lost 1 base, and 3 bases lay between the germline ends. Per the germline V gene, CDR1 is LNHNV and CDR2 is YYDKDF (reference sequence). There are 13 residues in the CDR3. The CDR3 protein is CATSRELQETQYF. CDR3 in DNA: TGTGCCACCAGCAGAGAACTCCAAGAGACCCAGTACTTC.

In this sample, this clonotype turned up a few times. The chain is built from TRBV20-1 and TRBJ1-5; 10 bases align to TRBD1. The CDR3 runs 19 residues. Per the germline V gene, CDR1 is DFQATT and CDR2 is SNEGSKA (reference sequence). V was clipped by 5 bases and J by 0 bases; unmatched bases: 16. The CDR3 protein is CSARLMGTGEGYSNQPQHF. The DNA for the CDR3 is TGCAGTGCTCGCCTCATGGGGACAGGGGAGGGTTATAGCAATCAGCCCCAGCATTTT.

The rearrangement uses TRBV20-1 and TRBJ2-3; perhaps TRBD2 as D (5 bases). This CDR3 comprises 14 residues. V shed 3 bases and J shed 6 bases, with 16 bases lying between them. CDR1 DFQATT and CDR2 SNEGSKA come from the germline V gene (reference sequence). The CDR3 reads CSARPGMPLDTQYF. CDR3 DNA: TGCAGTGCTAGGCCGGGGATGCCGTTGGATACGCAGTATTTT.

This sequence joins TRBV28 and TRBJ2-3, with D perhaps matching TRBD2 (7 bases). This CDR3 region has 17 residues. Germline-derived CDR1 and CDR2 are MDHEN and SYDVKM. V lost 0 bases and J lost 0, with 13 bases in between. CDR3 nucleotide sequence: TGTGCCAGCAGTTTATGGGGCGGGGGCGGAAGCACAGATACGCAGTATTTT. As protein: CASSLWGGGGSTDTQYF. The variable domain in full, completed from reference TRBV28 and TRBJ2-3, reads DVKVTQSSRYLVKRTGEKVFLECVQDMDHENMFWYRQDPGLGLRLIYFSYDVKMKEKGDIPEGYSVSREKKERFSLILESASTNQTSMYLCASSLWGGGGSTDTQYFGPGTRLTVL.

This clonotype has just a few counts. This chain uses TRBV20-1 with TRBJ2-3; D is unclear. Germline CDR1 is DFQATT and CDR2 is SNEGSKA (reference sequence). This CDR3 is 13 amino acids long. The V end was cut by 3 bases, the J end by 8 bases, with 15 bases between. This chain's CDR3 is CSASLVLLGTQYF. CDR3 sequence (DNA): TGCAGTGCTAGCCTAGTTTTGCTCGGTACGCAGTATTTT.

This clonotype has a handful of counts. The CDR3, as DNA: TGTGCCAGCAGGTCCCAGGGACTAGGGACCCAGTACTTC. Translation gives CASRSQGLGTQYF. The chain carries TRBV12-3 or TRBV12-4 and TRBJ2-7; 8 bases match TRBD2. The DNA matches TRBJ2-5 better at its end, which makes the J call doubtful. This CDR3 spans 13 amino acids.

About this clonotype: This may be a read error: a much more frequent sequence differs by one nucleotide. This sequence joins TRBV6-1 and TRBJ2-7; a possible D gene is TRBD1 (6 bases). The CDR3 is 14 residues long. CDR1 and CDR2 (germline): MNHNS, SASEGT. The V end lost 3 bases, the J end lost 3 bases, and 12 bases lay between the germline ends. The CDR3 is CASSEGAGVYEQYF. The DNA for the CDR3 is TGTGCCAGCAGTGAGGGGGCAGGGGTCTACGAGCAGTACTTC.

V is TRBV13 and J is TRBJ2-7; D might be TRBD1 or TRBD2, each matching 6 bases. Between the trimmed V and J ends, which lost 2 bases and 3 bases, there was a span of 11 bases. CDR3 length equals 14 residues. Germline V gene data show CDR1 as PRHDT and CDR2 as FYEKMQ (reference sequence). CDR3 sequence (DNA): TGTGCCAGCAGCTTATCAGGGGAGGTCTACGAGCAGTACTTC. Translation gives CASSLSGEVYEQYF. Drawing the rest from reference TRBV13 and TRBJ2-7, the complete variable domain is AAGVIQSPRHLIKEKRETATLKCYPIPRHDTVYWYQQGPGQDPQFLISFYEKMQSDKGSIPDRFSAQQFSDYHSELNMSSLELGDSALYFCASSLSGEVYEQYFGPGTRLTVT.

This clonotype was seen only once. The chain carries TRBV7-3 and TRBJ1-1; tentatively, D is TRBD1 (5 bases). The CDR3 consists of 15 residues. CDR1 is SGHTA, CDR2 FQGTGA, per germline. V dropped 0 bases and J dropped 4 bases, with 12 bases sitting between them. This CDR3 is CASSLTAGSGTEAFF. The CDR3 nucleotides read TGTGCCAGCAGCTTAACGGCAGGGTCGGGCACTGAAGCTTTCTTT.

This sequence joins TRBV7-2 and TRBJ2-7, with no clear D. The CDR3 extends over 15 amino acids. The V end was cut by 3 bases, the J end by 2 bases, with 14 bases between. The germline V gene encodes CDR1 SGHTA and CDR2 FQGNSA. In nucleotides, the CDR3 is TGTGCCAGCAGCTTCTCGGCGGCCTCCCCCTACGAGCAGTACTTC. Translation: CASSFSAASPYEQYF. Variable domain in full (rest from reference TRBV7-2 and TRBJ2-7): GAGVSQSPSNKVTEKGKDVELRCDPISGHTALYWYRQSLGQGLEFLIYFQGNSAPDKSGLPSDRFSAERTGGSVSTLTIQRTQQEDSAVYLCASSFSAASPYEQYFGPGTRLTVT.

This clonotype was seen a few times. This chain joins TRBV29-1 and TRBJ1-2, with no clear D. The CDR3 loop spans 14 amino acids. The germline V gene has CDR1 SQVTM and CDR2 ANQGSEA. The V end lost 3 bases, the J end lost 2 bases, and 13 bases lay between the germline ends. The DNA of the CDR3 is TGCAGCGTTGATCGACTGGGAGGAAACTATGGCTACACCTTC. This gives the protein CSVDRLGGNYGYTF.

In this sample, this clonotype turned up a few times. V is TRBV30 and J is TRBJ1-2, with D unclear. Trimming removed 0 bases at V and 4 bases at J, with 9 bases between. Germline CDR1 and CDR2: GTSNPN and SVGIG (reference sequence). The length of the CDR3 is 13 residues. The CDR3: CAWSVSQSYGYTF. The CDR3 DNA is TGTGCCTGGAGTGTATCCCAGTCCTATGGCTACACCTTC. Combining the CDR3 with reference TRBV30 and TRBJ1-2 gives the whole variable domain SQTIHQWPATLVQPVGSPLSLECTVEGTSNPNLYWYRQAAGRGLQLLFYSVGIGQISSEVPQNLSASRPQDRQFILSSKKLLLSDSGFYLCAWSVSQSYGYTFGSGTRLTVV.

This chain joins TRBV6-6 and TRBJ2-5; no clear D gene. Germline CDR1 and CDR2: MNHNY and SVGAGI (reference sequence). Trimming took 10 bases from V and 1 from J, leaving 13 bases between them. The CDR3 covers 13 residues. The CDR3 sequence is CATKDGGQETQYF. CDR3 DNA: TGTGCCACCAAGGACGGTGGCCAAGAGACCCAGTACTTC.